This T cell receptor beta chain appears in the sequencing data of a study of blood T cell repertoires in COVID-19. Study context: The origin of the acute and convalescent COVID-19 samples was the United States, Italy and Spain. T cells, B-cell-depleted T cells, or PBMCs provided the cDNA or gDNA that served as material.

The CDR3 has 16 amino acids. Germline CDR1 LNHDA, CDR2 SQIVND (reference sequence). The V and J ends lost 3 bases and 7 bases, in that order; junction bases with no gene match: 10. Original data processing: Reference gene primer amplification yielded estimated nucleated cell counts. Clones were sequenced by immunoSEQ multiplex PCR, and TCRdb holds only the in-frame ones, with some missing. Clone size and the V and J calls come from that table; the DNA yielded D and trimming. The sample records 53,000 or so clones, 65% to 85% being singletons. The sequenced sample was peripheral blood. The sequence derives from a man aged 70-80 years with active or convalescent COVID-19. The V gene is TRBV19, the J gene TRBJ1-5, with 9 bases aligning to TRBD1. This CDR3 is CASSISRGDRAQPQHF. The CDR3, as DNA: TGTGCCAGTAGTATTTCGCGGGGGGACAGGGCGCAGCCCCAGCATTTT. Based on the CDR3 plus reference TRBV19 and TRBJ1-5, the full variable domain is DGGITQSPKYLFRKEGQNVTLSCEQNLNHDAMYWYRQDPGQGLRLIYYSQIVNDFQKGDIAEGYSVSREKKESFPLTVTSAQKNPTAFYLCASSISRGDRAQPQHFGDGTRLSIL.